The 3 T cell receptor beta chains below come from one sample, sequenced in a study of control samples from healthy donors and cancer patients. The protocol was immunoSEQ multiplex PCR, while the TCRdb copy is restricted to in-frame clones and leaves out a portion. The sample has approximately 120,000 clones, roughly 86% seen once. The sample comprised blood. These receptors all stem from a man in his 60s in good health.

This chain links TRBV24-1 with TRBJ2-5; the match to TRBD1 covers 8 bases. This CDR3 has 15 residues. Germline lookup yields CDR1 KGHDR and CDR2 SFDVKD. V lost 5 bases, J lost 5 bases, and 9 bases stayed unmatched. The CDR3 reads CATSALGQGRETQYF. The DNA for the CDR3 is TGTGCCACCAGTGCCCTAGGACAGGGTCGGGAGACCCAGTACTTC.

The CDR3 nucleotides read TGCGCCAGCAGCCAAGATCCGGGACTAGCGGTACTCGAGCAGTACTTC. Its protein product is CASSQDPGLAVLEQYF. V and J are TRBV4-3 and TRBJ2-7; 11 bases match TRBD2. Germline assignment: CDR1 LGHNA and CDR2 YSLEER. CDR3 size: 16 residues. The junction had 7 bases not matched to a gene; V was cut back by 0 bases and J by 6 bases.

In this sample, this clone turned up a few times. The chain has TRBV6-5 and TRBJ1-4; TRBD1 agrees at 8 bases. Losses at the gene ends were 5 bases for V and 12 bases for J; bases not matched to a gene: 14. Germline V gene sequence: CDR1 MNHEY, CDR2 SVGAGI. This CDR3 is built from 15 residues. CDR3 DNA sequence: TGTGCCAGCAGTCTGACAGGGGACCGGATAACGGAACTGTTTTTT. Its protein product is CASSLTGDRITELFF.